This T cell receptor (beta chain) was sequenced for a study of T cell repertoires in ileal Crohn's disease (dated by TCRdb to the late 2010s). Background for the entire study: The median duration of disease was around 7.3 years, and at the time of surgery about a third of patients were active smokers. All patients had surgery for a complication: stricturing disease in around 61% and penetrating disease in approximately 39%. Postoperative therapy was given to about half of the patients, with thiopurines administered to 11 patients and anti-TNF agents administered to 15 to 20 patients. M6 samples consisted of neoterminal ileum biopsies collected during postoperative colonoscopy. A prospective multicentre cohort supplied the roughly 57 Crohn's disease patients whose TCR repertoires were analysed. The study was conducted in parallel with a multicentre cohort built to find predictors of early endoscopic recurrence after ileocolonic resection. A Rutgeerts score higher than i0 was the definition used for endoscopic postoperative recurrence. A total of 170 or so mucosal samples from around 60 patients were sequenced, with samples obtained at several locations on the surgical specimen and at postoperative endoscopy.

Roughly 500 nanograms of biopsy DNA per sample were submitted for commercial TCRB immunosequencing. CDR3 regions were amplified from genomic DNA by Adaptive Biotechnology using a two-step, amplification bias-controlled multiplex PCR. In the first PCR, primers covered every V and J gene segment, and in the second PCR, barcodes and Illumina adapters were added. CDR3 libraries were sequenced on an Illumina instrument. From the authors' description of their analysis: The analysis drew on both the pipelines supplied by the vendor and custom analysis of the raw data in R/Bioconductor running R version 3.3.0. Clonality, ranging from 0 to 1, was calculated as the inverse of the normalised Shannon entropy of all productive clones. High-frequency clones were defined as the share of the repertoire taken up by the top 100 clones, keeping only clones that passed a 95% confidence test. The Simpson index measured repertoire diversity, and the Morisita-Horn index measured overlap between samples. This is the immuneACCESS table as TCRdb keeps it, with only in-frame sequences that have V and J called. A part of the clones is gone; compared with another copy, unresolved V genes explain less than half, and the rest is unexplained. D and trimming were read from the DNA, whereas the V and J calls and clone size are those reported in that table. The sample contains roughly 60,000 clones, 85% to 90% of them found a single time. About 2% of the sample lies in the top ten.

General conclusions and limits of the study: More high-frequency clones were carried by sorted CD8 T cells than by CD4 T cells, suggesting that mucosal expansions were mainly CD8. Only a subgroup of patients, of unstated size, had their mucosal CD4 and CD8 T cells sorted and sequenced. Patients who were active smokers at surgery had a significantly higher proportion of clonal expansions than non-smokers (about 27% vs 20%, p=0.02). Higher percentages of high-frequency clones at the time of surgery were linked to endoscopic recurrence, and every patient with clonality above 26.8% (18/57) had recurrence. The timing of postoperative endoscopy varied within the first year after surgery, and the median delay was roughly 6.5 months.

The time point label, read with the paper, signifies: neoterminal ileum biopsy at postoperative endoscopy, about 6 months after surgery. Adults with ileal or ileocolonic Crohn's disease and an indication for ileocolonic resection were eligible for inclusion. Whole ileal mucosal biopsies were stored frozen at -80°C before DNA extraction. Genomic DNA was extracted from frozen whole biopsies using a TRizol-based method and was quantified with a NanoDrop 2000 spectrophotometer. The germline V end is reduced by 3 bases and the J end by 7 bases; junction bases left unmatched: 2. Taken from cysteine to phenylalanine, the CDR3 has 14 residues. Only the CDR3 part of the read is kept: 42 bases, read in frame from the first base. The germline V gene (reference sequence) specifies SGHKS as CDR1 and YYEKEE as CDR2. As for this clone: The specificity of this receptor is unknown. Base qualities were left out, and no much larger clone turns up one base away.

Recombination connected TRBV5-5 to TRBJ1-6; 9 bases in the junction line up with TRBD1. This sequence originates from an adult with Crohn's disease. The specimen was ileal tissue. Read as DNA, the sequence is TGTGCCAGCAGCTGGACAGGGGCCAATTCACCCCTCCACTTT. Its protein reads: CASSWTGANSPLHF.